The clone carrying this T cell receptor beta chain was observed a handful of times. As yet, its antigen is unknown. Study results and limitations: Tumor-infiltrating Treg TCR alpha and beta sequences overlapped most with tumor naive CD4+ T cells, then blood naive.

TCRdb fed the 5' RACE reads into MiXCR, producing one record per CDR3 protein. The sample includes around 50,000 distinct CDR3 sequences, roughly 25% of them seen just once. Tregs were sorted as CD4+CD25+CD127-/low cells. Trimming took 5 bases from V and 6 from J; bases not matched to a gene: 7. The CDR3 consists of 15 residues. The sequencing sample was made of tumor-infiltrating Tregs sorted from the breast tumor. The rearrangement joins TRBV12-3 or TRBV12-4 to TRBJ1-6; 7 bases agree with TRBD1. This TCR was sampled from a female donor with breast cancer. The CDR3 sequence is CASSPGGQPNSPLHF. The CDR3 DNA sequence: TGTGCCAGCAGTCCAGGGGGACAGCCTAATTCACCCCTCCACTTT.